This entry lists 14 T cell receptor beta chains sequenced from one sample in a study of blood T cell repertoires in COVID-19. Generated by immunoSEQ multiplex PCR, the TCRdb table keeps only in-frame clones and is missing some. The sample includes about 46,000 clones, about nine tenths of them seen just once. The sequenced material came from peripheral blood. Receptors were obtained from a man between 60 and 75 years old with active or convalescent COVID-19.

DNA of the CDR3: TGTGCCAGCAGGCAGGGGGCCTCTGGAAACACCATATATTTT. Its protein is CASRQGASGNTIYF. The V call is TRBV6-5, the J call TRBJ1-3; 8 bases line up with TRBD1. V was pared by 6 bases and J by 0 bases, with 1 base of the junction left unmatched. Per germline, CDR1 MNHEY and CDR2 SVGAGI. The CDR3 loop spans 14 amino acids.

This chain links TRBV5-1 with TRBJ2-7; D is unclear. CDR3 length: 11 amino acids. The V and J ends lost 0 bases and 5 bases respectively, with 3 bases between them. The germline CDR1 and CDR2 sequences are SGHRS and YFSETQ. The CDR3 here is CASSLADEQYF. The CDR3 DNA reads TGCGCCAGCAGCTTGGCCGACGAGCAGTACTTC.

The V and J genes are TRBV11-2 and TRBJ1-2; 9 nucleotides align to TRBD1. Unmatched junction bases numbered 1, after V lost 2 bases and J lost 3 bases. CDR3 size: 14 residues. Germline V CDR1 and CDR2: SGHAT, FQNNGV. CDR3 DNA sequence: TGTGCCAGCAGCTTAACAGGGGGCGACTATGGCTACACCTTC. Translated: CASSLTGGDYGYTF.

The gene calls are TRBV4-3 and TRBJ1-2; D is perhaps TRBD1 (6 bases). Trimming stripped 0 bases from V and 7 bases from J, with 21 bases between. Germline V gene sequence: CDR1 LGHNA, CDR2 YSLEER. This CDR3 has 17 residues. DNA of the CDR3: TGCGCCAGCAGCCAAGATCTTCTAGTATTGAGGACAGCTGGCTACACCTTC. It is translated as CASSQDLLVLRTAGYTF.

This clone was recorded only once. The rearrangement links TRBV19 to TRBJ2-7; 15 nucleotides agree with TRBD2. V was clipped by 9 bases and J by 2 bases; unmatched bases: 11. The germline CDR1 and CDR2 sequences are LNHDA and SQIVND (reference sequence). This CDR3 has 17 residues. CDR3 sequence: CASRRGLAGGETYEQYF. CDR3 sequence (DNA): TGTGCCAGCCGACGGGGACTAGCGGGGGGTGAGACCTACGAGCAGTACTTC.

The J gene is TRBJ1-2, the V gene TRBV5-6; the match to TRBD1 covers 7 bases. Germline CDR1 is SGHDT and CDR2 is YYEEEE. V lost 1 base, J lost 4 bases, and 7 bases stayed unmatched. This CDR3 comprises 15 residues. CDR3: CASSLPGGGVYGYTF. In DNA, the CDR3 is TGTGCCAGCAGCTTGCCGGGAGGGGGCGTCTATGGCTACACCTTC.

The chain carries TRBV12-2 and TRBJ1-2; TRBD1, the D gene given by the table, was not confirmed from the DNA. TRBV12-2 is a listed pseudogene. The length of the CDR3 is 18 residues. CDR3 sequence: CASRPLPGQGPINNGYTF. In nucleotides, the CDR3 is TGTGCAAGTCGCCCCTTACCAGGGCAGGGCCCTATTAATAATGGCTACACCTTC.

This CDR3 is CASSHLTGGVSGYTF. Written as DNA, the CDR3 is TGTGCCAGCAGCCATTTGACAGGGGGCGTTTCTGGCTACACCTTC. The chain links TRBV14 to TRBJ1-2, with 10 bases lining up with TRBD1. The J segment lost 7 bases and the V segment lost 3 bases, leaving 8 bases of the junction unmatched. CDR1 is SGHDN and CDR2 is FVKESK in the germline V gene. The CDR3 spans 15 residues.

This chain connects TRBV7-9 to TRBJ2-5; TRBD2 matches 13 bases. The CDR3 spans 18 residues. V was pared by 5 bases and J by 5 bases, with 14 bases of the junction left unmatched. Germline V gene lookup returns CDR1 SEHNR and CDR2 FQNEAQ (reference sequence). This chain's CDR3 is CASSPGTSGEVVLETQYF. The DNA for the CDR3 is TGTGCCAGCAGCCCAGGGACTAGCGGGGAAGTGGTATTGGAGACCCAGTACTTC.

The gene calls are TRBV7-6 and TRBJ1-6; 9 bases map to TRBD1. From germline, CDR1 is SGHVS and CDR2 FNYEAQ. The CDR3 spans 15 residues. Trimming at V came to 4 bases and at J to 3 bases, leaving 1 base not matched to a gene. This CDR3 reads CASSWTGDYNSPLHF. CDR3 DNA: TGTGCCAGCAGCTGGACAGGGGACTATAATTCACCCCTCCACTTT.

The CDR3 DNA sequence: TGTGCCACCAGTGACCTAATCGGAAACATTCAGTACTTC. Its translation: CATSDLIGNIQYF. V is TRBV24-1 and J is TRBJ2-4; no clear D. V lost 4 bases and J 6 bases, leaving 9 bases between the germline ends. Germline loops: CDR1 KGHDR, CDR2 SFDVKD. The CDR3 extends over 13 amino acids.

The chain recombines TRBV7-6 with TRBJ2-7; D possibly corresponds to TRBD1 (6 bases). The germline V gene has CDR1 SGHVS and CDR2 FNYEAQ. This CDR3 contains 14 residues. V shed 5 bases and J shed 2 bases, with 13 bases lying between them. The CDR3 region is CASSLRTVTYEQYF. CDR3 sequence (DNA): TGTGCCAGCAGCCTAAGGACAGTAACCTACGAGCAGTACTTC. Based on the CDR3 plus reference TRBV7-6 and TRBJ2-7, the full variable domain is GAGVSQSPRYKVTKRGQDVALRCDPISGHVSLYWYRQALGQGPEFLTYFNYEAQQDKSGLPNDRFSAERPEGSISTLTIQRTEQRDSAMYRCASSLRTVTYEQYFGPGTRLTVT.

The rearrangement uses TRBV11-2 and TRBJ2-5, with 8 bases fitting TRBD1. The CDR3 sequence is 15 residues long. V trimming: 6 bases; J trimming: 1 base; junction bases outside the gene matches: 7. The V gene's germline CDR1 is SGHAT and CDR2 FQNNGV. The CDR3 sequence is CASRSYRGIQETQYF. CDR3 sequence (DNA): TGTGCCAGCAGATCGTACAGGGGGATCCAAGAGACCCAGTACTTC.

This clone was seen once. The rearrangement joins TRBV11-1 to TRBJ2-2; D is perhaps TRBD1 (6 bases). Per the germline V gene, CDR1 is SGHAT and CDR2 is FQDESV (reference sequence). Trimming cost V 5 bases and J 1 base, with 11 bases left between them. CDR3 length equals 15 residues. The CDR3 DNA is TGTGCCAGCAGCCCGGGACACCTGAACACCGGGGAGCTGTTTTTT. This encodes CASSPGHLNTGELFF.